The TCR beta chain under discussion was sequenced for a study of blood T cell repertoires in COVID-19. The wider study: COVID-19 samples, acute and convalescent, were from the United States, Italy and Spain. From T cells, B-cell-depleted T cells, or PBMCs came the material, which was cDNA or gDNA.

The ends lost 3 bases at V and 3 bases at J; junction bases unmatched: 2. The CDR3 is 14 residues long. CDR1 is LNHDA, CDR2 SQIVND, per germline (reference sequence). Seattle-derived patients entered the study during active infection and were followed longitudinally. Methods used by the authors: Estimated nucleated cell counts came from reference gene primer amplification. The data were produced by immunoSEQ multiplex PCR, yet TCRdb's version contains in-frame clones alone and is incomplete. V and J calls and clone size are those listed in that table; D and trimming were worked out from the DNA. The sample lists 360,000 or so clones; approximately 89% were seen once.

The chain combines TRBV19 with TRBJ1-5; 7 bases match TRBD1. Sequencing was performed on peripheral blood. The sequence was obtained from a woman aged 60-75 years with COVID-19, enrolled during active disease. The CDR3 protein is CASSMGQLNQPQHF. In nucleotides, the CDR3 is TGTGCCAGTAGTATGGGACAGCTCAATCAGCCCCAGCATTTT.